Here is one T cell receptor beta chain with its context. This specimen belongs to a study of control samples from healthy donors and cancer patients. V shed 5 bases and J shed 4 bases, with 11 bases lying between them. The germline V gene has CDR1 SGHNT and CDR2 YENEEA. CDR3 size: 13 residues. Method: immunoSEQ multiplex PCR; TCRdb's copy keeps in-frame clones and lacks some. The sample contains roughly 120,000 clones, around 90% of which appear only once. The gene calls are TRBV11-3 and TRBJ2-5, with D unresolved. The TCR originated in an older woman in good health. Specimen: blood. CDR3 sequence: CASSTRLTETQYF. CDR3 DNA sequence: TGTGCCAGCAGCACACGACTGACAGAGACCCAGTACTTC.